This T cell receptor beta chain was sequenced for a study of shared clonotypes between healthy human individuals. Notes on this clone: Its antigen is currently unknown.

Each sorted subset replicate got 200 ng genomic DNA, tens of thousands of genomes. Methods used by the authors: Junction-only sequences without quality scores came from ImmunoSEQ, so filtering differed. The repertoire was sequenced with immunoSEQ multiplex PCR; TCRdb's copy has only in-frame clones and lacks some. The V and J calls and the clone size are those of that table, but D and trimming were determined from the DNA. The table lists more than 1,200,000 clones, just under 99% of them singletons, with 0.36% in the top ten. V lost 2 bases, J lost 2 bases, and 9 bases lay in between. CDR1 is MNHNS, CDR2 SASEGT, per germline. The CDR3 contains 14 residues. Regarding the study as a whole: Four donors held about 4.6% of naive CD4 clonotypes in common. The researchers took only blood, and tissue repertoires probably look different.

V gene TRBV6-1 combines with J gene TRBJ1-1; the D is unclear. This TCR derives from a man aged 30 to 45 in good health. Sequencing was done on a sample of naive CD4+ T cells sorted from blood. The subset: CD45RA+ positively selected. DNA of the CDR3: TGTGCCAGCAGTGAACTCATGTCAAACACTGAAGCTTTCTTT. The encoded protein is CASSELMSNTEAFF.